The rows below give T cell receptor beta chains drawn from one sample of a study of regulatory T cells in long-lasting Graves disease. TCRdb passed the multiplex PCR reads through MiXCR, listing each CDR3 protein once. Among fewer than 500,000 distinct CDR3 sequences listed, 16% were seen once. This same sample was also part of a study on T cells in Graves' hyperthyroidism and ophthalmopathy.

The sample was peripheral blood mononuclear cells (PBMCs), taken at new diagnosis, from a patient treated with antithyroid drugs. These receptors were obtained from a man aged 35-49 years with Graves disease. Both conserved end residues are part of each CDR3. The D gene is left open where the match is weak. Some rows mark clone size as missing; the rest say once, few, many or name a class of expanded clone.

>-|TRBJ1-2|TRBV10-3|-
CAISAGLADGYTF
TGTGCCATCAGTGCGGGGTTAGCGGATGGCTACACCTTC
>many|TRBJ2-1|TRBV20-1|-
CSAVSAGTENYNEQFF
TGCAGTGCAGTCTCCGCCGGGACCGAGAATTACAATGAGCAGTTCTTC
>-|TRBJ2-1|TRBV15|TRBD2
CATSRAVTSGYNEQFF
TGTGCCACCAGCAGAGCTGTAACTAGCGGTTACAATGAGCAGTTCTTC
>-|TRBJ2-5|TRBV5-1|-
CASSLVGNQETQYF
TGCGCCAGCAGCTTGGTAGGAAACCAAGAGACCCAGTACTTC
>many|TRBJ2-5|TRBV14|-
CASSQNGQRETQYF
TGTGCCAGCAGCCAAAACGGGCAACGAGAGACCCAGTACTTC
>many|TRBJ2-3|TRBV7-3|-
CASSFGSTTDTQYF
TGTGCCAGCAGCTTTGGGAGTACCACAGATACGCAGTATTTT
>-|TRBJ1-5|TRBV27|-
CASSLGAGGFNQPQHF
TGTGCCAGCAGTTTAGGGGCGGGGGGGTTCAATCAGCCCCAGCATTTT
>many|TRBJ2-7|TRBV5-1|-
CASSLVGEYEQYF
TGCGCCAGCAGCTTGGTCGGGGAGTACGAGCAGTACTTC
>many|TRBJ2-2|TRBV2|-
CASSKGGSGELFF
TGTGCCAGCTCGAAGGGGGGGTCCGGGGAGCTGTTTTTT
>few|TRBJ1-6|TRBV7-9|-
CASSLVGSGNSPLHF
TGTGCCAGCAGCTTAGTCGGGTCTGGGAATTCACCCCTCCACTTT
>few|TRBJ2-7|TRBV7-9|-
CASSPSQLAAYEQYF
TGTGCCAGCAGCCCCAGTCAACTAGCAGCCTACGAGCAGTACTTC